The 7 T cell receptor beta chains reported below all come from one sample, sequenced in a study of CD8+ T cells in alopecia areata. TCR sequencing used cDNA made by reverse transcription of extracted RNA. Repertoires were generated with immunoSEQ multiplex PCR, while TCRdb's copy carries only in-frame clones and drops some. The sample includes about 110,000 clones, approximately 63% of them seen just once. Input material: CD8+ T cells sorted from blood. These receptors all stem from a human donor in good health.

The rearrangement uses TRBV29-1 and TRBJ1-2; D is uncertain. Trimming cost V 4 bases and J 4 bases, with 16 bases left between them. The CDR3 is made up of 14 amino acids. Germline CDR1 and CDR2: SQVTM and ANQGSEA. The CDR3 sequence is CSVVGRRFPYGYTF. The CDR3 DNA reads as TGCAGCGTTGTGGGCCGGAGATTCCCCTATGGCTACACCTTC.

This chain joins TRBV15 and TRBJ2-3; 8 nucleotides line up with TRBD2. CDR3 size: 15 residues. CDR1 is LNHNV, CDR2 YYDKDF, per germline (reference sequence). V shed 1 base, J shed 6 bases, and the junction held 6 bases outside the gene matches. The CDR3 DNA sequence: TGTGCCACCAGCAGAGGTAGCGGGGCCCCGGATACGCAGTATTTT. Its translation is CATSRGSGAPDTQYF.

J is TRBJ1-6 and V is TRBV23-1; D is unclear. TRBV23-1 has ORF status, its function being uncertain. Trimming took off 3 bases at V and 4 bases at J, with 13 bases between the two ends. This CDR3 spans 16 amino acids. The CDR3 nucleotides are TGCGCCAGCAGTCAGCAGCGCGGAGTTTATAATTCACCCCTCCACTTT. As protein: CASSQQRGVYNSPLHF.

The chain is built from TRBV6-6 and TRBJ1-4; D is perhaps TRBD1 (5 bases). Germline CDR1 is MNHNY and CDR2 is SVGAGI (reference sequence). The CDR3 consists of 13 residues. The CDR3 bases are TGTGCGACCCAGGGCGCCCCTAATGAAAAACTGTTTTTT. Its protein product is CATQGAPNEKLFF.

V gene TRBV30 combines with J gene TRBJ1-5; D not resolved. The length of the CDR3 is 13 residues. Looked up from germline, CDR1 is GTSNPN and CDR2 is SVGIG (reference sequence). V was shortened by 0 bases and J by 6 bases, with 9 bases between the two germline ends. In DNA form, the CDR3 reads TGTGCCTGGAGTGTAGAAGGGATTCAGCCCCAGCATTTT. It is translated as CAWSVEGIQPQHF.

The chain links TRBV29-1 to TRBJ1-6; D not resolved. The V and J ends lost 7 bases and 11 bases respectively, with 18 bases between them. The V gene's germline CDR1 is SQVTM and CDR2 ANQGSEA. The CDR3 runs to 13 residues. The CDR3 reads CSASEGQRAPLHF. The CDR3 coding sequence is TGCAGCGCCTCCGAAGGCCAAAGGGCACCCCTCCACTTT.

The chain combines TRBV7-3 with TRBJ2-1, with 10 nucleotides matching TRBD2. The CDR3 loop spans 19 amino acids. V shed 1 base, J shed 3 bases, and the junction held 12 bases outside the gene matches. Germline V CDR1 and CDR2: SGHTA, FQGTGA. The CDR3 region is CASSLISGGAPFNYNEQFF. The CDR3, as DNA: TGTGCCAGCAGCTTAATAAGCGGGGGGGCCCCCTTTAACTACAATGAGCAGTTCTTC. The full variable domain, in which reference TRBV7-3 and TRBJ2-1 provide the parts outside the CDR3, is GAGVSQTPSNKVTEKGKYVELRCDPISGHTALYWYRQSLGQGPEFLIYFQGTGAADDSGLPNDRFFAVRPEGSVSTLKIQRTERGDSAVYLCASSLISGGAPFNYNEQFFGPGTRLTVL.